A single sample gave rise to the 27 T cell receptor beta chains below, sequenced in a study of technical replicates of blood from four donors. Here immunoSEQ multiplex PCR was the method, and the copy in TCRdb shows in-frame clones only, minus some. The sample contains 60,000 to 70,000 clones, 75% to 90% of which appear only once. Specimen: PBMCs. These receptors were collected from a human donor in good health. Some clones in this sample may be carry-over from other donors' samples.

CDR3 protein: CANSRHAVETQYF. The CDR3 DNA is TGCGCAAACAGCAGGCATGCCGTGGAGACCCAGTACTTC. The chain has TRBV10-1 and TRBJ2-5, with no clear D. Germline V gene sequence: CDR1 WNHNN, CDR2 SYGVQD (reference sequence). This CDR3 region has 13 residues.

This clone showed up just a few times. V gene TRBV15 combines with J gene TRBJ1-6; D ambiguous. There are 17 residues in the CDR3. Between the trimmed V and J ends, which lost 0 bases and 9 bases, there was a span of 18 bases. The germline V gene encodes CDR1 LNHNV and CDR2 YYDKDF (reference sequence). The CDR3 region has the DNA TGTGCCACCAGCAGAGATTTGGGCCCAACGGCGGGTTCACCCCTCCACTTT. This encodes CATSRDLGPTAGSPLHF.

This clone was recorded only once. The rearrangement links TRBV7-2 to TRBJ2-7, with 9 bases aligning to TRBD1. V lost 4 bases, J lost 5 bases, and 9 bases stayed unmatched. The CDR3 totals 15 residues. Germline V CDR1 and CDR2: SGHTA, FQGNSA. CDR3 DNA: TGTGCCAGCAGCTCACCCGGGACAGGGTTCAACGAGCAGTACTTC. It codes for CASSSPGTGFNEQYF.

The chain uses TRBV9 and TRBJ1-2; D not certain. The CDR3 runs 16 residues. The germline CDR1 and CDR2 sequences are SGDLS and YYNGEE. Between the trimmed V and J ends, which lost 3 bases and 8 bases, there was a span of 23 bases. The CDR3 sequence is CASSETPREGKRGYTF. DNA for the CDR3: TGTGCCAGCAGCGAGACGCCCCGGGAGGGAAAACGGGGCTACACCTTC.

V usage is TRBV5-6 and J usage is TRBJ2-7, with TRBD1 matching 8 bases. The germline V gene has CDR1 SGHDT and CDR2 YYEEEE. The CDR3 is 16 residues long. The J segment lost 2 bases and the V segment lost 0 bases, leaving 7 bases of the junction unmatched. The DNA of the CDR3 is TGTGCCAGCAGCTTGGCGGTTGCAGGGGGCCCCTACGAGCAGTACTTC. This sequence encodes CASSLAVAGGPYEQYF.

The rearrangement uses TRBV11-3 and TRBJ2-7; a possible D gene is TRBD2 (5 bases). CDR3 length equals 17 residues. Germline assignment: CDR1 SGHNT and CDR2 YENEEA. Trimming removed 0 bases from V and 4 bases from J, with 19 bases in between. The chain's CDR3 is CASSLDKREPGKYEQYF. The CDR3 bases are TGTGCCAGCAGCTTAGATAAGAGGGAGCCAGGTAAGTACGAGCAGTACTTC.

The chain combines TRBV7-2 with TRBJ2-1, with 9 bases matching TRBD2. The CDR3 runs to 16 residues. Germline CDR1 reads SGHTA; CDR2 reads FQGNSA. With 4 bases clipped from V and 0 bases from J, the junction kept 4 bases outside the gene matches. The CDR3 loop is CASSSISGSSYNEQFF. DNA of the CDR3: TGTGCCAGCAGCTCGATTAGCGGGAGCTCCTACAATGAGCAGTTCTTC.

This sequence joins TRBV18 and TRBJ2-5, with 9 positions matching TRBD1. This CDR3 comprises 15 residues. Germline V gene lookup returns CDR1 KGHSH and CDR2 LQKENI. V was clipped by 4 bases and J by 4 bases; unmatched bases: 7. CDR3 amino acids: CASSQLTGGSETQYF. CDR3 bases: TGTGCCAGCTCACAACTAACAGGGGGCTCAGAGACCCAGTACTTC.

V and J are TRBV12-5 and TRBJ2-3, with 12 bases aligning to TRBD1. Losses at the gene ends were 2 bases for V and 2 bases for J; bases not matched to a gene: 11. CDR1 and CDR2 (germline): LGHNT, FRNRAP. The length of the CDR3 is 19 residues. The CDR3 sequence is CASGLPLGTGGGITDTQYF. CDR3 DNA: TGTGCTAGTGGTTTGCCCCTGGGGACAGGGGGCGGAATCACAGATACGCAGTATTTT.

CDR3 loop: CASRAGGPLETQYF. As DNA, the CDR3 is TGTGCCAGCAGGGCGGGAGGGCCTCTAGAGACCCAGTACTTC. V usage is TRBV7-2 and J usage is TRBJ2-5; 9 bases fit TRBD2. This CDR3 spans 14 amino acids. The V segment lost 6 bases and the J segment 4 bases; nucleotides outside the gene matches: 6. CDR1 and CDR2 from the germline V gene are SGHTA and FQGNSA. The full variable domain, completed using reference TRBV7-2 and TRBJ2-5, is GAGVSQSPSNKVTEKGKDVELRCDPISGHTALYWYRQSLGQGLEFLIYFQGNSAPDKSGLPSDRFSAERTGGSVSTLTIQRTQQEDSAVYLCASRAGGPLETQYFGPGTRLLVL.

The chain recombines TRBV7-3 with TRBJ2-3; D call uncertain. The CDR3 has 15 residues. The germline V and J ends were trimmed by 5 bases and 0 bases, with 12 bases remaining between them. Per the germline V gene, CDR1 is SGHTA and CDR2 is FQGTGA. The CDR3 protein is CASSPLGGSTDTQYF. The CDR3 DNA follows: TGTGCCAGCAGCCCGCTCGGCGGTAGCACAGATACGCAGTATTTT.

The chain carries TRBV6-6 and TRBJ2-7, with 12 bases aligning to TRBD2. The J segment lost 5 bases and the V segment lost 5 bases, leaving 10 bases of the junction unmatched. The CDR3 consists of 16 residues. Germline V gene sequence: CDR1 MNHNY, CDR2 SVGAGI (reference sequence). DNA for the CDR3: TGTGCCAGCAGTCTTAGACTAGCGGGAGTCCCCCACGAGCAGTACTTC. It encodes CASSLRLAGVPHEQYF.

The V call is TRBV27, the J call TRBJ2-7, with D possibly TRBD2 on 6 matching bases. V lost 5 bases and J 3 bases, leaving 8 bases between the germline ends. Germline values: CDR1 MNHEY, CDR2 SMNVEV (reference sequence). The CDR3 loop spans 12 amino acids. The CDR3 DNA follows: TGTGCCAGCAGTGCGGGGAGCTACGAGCAGTACTTC. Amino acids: CASSAGSYEQYF.

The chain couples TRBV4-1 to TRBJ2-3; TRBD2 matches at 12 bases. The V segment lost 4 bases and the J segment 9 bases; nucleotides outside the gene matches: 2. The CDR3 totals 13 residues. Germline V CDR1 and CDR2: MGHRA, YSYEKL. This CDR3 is CASSRLAGETQYF. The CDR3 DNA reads TGCGCCAGCAGCCGACTAGCGGGAGAGACGCAGTATTTT.

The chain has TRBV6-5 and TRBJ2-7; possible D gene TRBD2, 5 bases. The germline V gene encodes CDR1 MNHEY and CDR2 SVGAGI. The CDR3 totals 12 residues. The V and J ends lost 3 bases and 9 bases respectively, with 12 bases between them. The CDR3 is CASSYPGLGQYF. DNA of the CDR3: TGTGCCAGCAGTTATCCGGGATTGGGGCAGTACTTC.

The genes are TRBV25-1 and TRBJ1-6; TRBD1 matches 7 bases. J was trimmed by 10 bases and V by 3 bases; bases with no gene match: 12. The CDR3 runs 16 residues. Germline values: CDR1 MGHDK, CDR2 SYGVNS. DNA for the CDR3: TGTGCCAGCAGTGACCCCCGGACAGGTCCGGGATCACCCCTCCACTTT. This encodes CASSDPRTGPGSPLHF.

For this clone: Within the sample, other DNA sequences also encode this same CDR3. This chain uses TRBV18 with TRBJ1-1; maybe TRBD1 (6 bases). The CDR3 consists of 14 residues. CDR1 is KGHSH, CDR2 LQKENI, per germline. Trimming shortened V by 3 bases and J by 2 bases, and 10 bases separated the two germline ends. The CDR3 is CASSPGTQNTEAFF. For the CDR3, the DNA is TGTGCCAGCTCACCTGGGACACAAAACACTGAAGCTTTCTTT.

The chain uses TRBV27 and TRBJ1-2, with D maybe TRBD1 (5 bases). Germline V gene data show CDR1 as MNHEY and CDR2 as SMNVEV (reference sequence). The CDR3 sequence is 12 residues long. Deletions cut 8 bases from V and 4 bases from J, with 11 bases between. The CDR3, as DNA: TGTGCCAGCGGATACCAGGGCTATGGCTACACCTTC. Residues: CASGYQGYGYTF.

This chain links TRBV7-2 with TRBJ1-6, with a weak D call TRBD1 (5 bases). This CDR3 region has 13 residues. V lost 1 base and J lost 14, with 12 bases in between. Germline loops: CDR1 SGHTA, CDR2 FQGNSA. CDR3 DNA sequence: TGTGCCAGCAGCTTAGGGGAGGGGTTCTCCCTCCACTTT. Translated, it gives CASSLGEGFSLHF.

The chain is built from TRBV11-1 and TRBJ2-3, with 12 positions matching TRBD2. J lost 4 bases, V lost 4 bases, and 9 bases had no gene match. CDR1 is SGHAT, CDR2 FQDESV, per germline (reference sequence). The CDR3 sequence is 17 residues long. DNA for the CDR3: TGTGCCAGCAGCTATCTGCGGCTAGCGGGGGGGCCAGATACGCAGTATTTT. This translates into CASSYLRLAGGPDTQYF. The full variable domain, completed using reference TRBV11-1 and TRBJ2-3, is EAEVAQSPRYKITEKSQAVAFWCDPISGHATLYWYRQILGQGPELLVQFQDESVVDDSQLPKDRFSAERLKGVDSTLKIQPAELGDSAMYLCASSYLRLAGGPDTQYFGPGTRLTVL.

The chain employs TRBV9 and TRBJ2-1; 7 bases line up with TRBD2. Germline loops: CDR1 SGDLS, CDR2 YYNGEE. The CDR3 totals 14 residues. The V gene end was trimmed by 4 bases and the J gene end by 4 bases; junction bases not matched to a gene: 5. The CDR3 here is CASSLAGVYNEQFF. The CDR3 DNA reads TGTGCCAGCAGCCTGGCGGGGGTTTACAATGAGCAGTTCTTC.

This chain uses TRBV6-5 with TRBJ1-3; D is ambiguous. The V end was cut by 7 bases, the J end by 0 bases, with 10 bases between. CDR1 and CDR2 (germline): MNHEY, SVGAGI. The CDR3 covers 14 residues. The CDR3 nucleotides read TGTGCCAGCAAGGAGGGATTCTCTGGAAACACCATATATTTT. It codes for CASKEGFSGNTIYF.

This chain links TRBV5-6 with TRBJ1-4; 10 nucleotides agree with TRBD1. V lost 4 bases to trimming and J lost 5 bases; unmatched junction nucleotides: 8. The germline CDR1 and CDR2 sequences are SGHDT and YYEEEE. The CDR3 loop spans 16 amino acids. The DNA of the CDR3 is TGTGCCAGCAGCCTACCGACAGGGGGCTTCAATGAAAAACTGTTTTTT. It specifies CASSLPTGGFNEKLFF. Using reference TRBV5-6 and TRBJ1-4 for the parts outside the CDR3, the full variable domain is DAGVTQSPTHLIKTRGQQVTLRCSPKSGHDTVSWYQQALGQGPQFIFQYYEEEERQRGNFPDRFSGHQFPNYSSELNVNALLLGDSALYLCASSLPTGGFNEKLFFGSGTQLSVL.

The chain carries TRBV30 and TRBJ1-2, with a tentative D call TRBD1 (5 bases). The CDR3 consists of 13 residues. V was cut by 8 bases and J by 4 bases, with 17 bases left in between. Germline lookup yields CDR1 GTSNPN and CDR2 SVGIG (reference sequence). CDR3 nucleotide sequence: TGTGCCGGCCAACGACAGATTACCTATGGCTACACCTTC. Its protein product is CAGQRQITYGYTF. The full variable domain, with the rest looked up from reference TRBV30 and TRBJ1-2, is SQTIHQWPATLVQPVGSPLSLECTVEGTSNPNLYWYRQAAGRGLQLLFYSVGIGQISSEVPQNLSASRPQDRQFILSSKKLLLSDSGFYLCAGQRQITYGYTFGSGTRLTVV.

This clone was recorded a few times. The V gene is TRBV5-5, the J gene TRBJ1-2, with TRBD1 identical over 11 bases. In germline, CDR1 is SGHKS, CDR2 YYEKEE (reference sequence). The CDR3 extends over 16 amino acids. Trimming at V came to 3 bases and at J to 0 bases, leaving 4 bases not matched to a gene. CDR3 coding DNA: TGTGCCAGCAGCTCTACGGACAGGGGGCCTAACTATGGCTACACCTTC. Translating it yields CASSSTDRGPNYGYTF.

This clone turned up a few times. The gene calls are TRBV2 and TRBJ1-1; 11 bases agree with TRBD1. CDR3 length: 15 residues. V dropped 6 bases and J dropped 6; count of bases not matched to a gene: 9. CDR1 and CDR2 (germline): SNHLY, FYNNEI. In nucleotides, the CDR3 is TGTGCCAGCAGCCAAGGACAGGGGGCGAAGGCTGAAGCTTTCTTT. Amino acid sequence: CASSQGQGAKAEAFF.

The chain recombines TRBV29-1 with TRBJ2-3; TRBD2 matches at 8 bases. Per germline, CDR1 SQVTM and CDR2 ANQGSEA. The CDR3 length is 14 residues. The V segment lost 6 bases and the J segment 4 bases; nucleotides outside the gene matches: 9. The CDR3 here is CSVVSGSSADTQYF. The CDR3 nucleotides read TGCAGCGTGGTAAGCGGGAGTTCCGCAGATACGCAGTATTTT.